This T cell receptor beta chain derives from a study of T-cell reconstitution after alpha-beta-depleted transplantation in children. The CDR3 contains 14 residues. Germline CDR1 is LGHDT and CDR2 is YNNKEL (reference sequence). V lost 3 bases, J lost 7 bases, and 14 bases lay in between. This clonotype was detected ten times or more. A library of TCRbeta sequences, prepared with unique molecular identifiers, was generated. Each CDR3 protein gets one entry after TCRdb re-called the PCR reads with MiXCR. Of a few hundred thousand distinct CDR3 sequences listed, 9.7% are singletons. The sample in question was PBMCs from the stem cell graft donor, obtained from the stem cell graft. This chain uses TRBV3-1 with TRBJ2-3; TRBD2 is a possible D gene (6 bases). This sequence originates from a human donor who donated a stem cell graft to a child with SCID. This CDR3 is CASSQQEGRYTQYF. DNA of the CDR3: TGTGCCAGCAGCCAGCAGGAGGGGAGGTATACGCAGTATTTT.